This is a list of T cell receptor beta chains from one sample in a study of blood T cell repertoires in COVID-19. Generated by immunoSEQ multiplex PCR, the TCRdb table keeps only in-frame clones and is missing some. The sample contains fewer than 70,000 clones, 84% of which appear only once. Specimen: peripheral blood. These receptor sequences come from a man aged 50-60 years with active COVID-19. Both conserved end residues are part of each CDR3. The order of the fields is D gene, J gene, clone size, V gene, CDR3 DNA, CDR3 protein. D genes are given only for firm matches. Clone size is shown for a subset of rows, as once, few, many or a class of expanded clone.

d_gene: .
j_gene: TRBJ2-1
abundance: few
v_gene: TRBV10-1
CDR3nt: TGCGCCAGCAGCAGAGGTGGCGGCGCGGCCAATGAGCAGTTCTTC
CDR3aa: CASSRGGGAANEQFF

d_gene: TRBD2
j_gene: TRBJ2-1
abundance: once
v_gene: TRBV7-9
CDR3nt: TGTGCCAGCAGCCCGGGACTAGCGGGAGGGTGGGATGAGCAGTTCTTC
CDR3aa: CASSPGLAGGWDEQFF

d_gene: .
j_gene: TRBJ1-5
abundance: once
v_gene: TRBV30
CDR3nt: TGTGCCTGGAGTGCTACTAATCAGCCCCAGCATTTT
CDR3aa: CAWSATNQPQHF

d_gene: TRBD1
j_gene: TRBJ2-5
abundance: few
v_gene: TRBV5-6
CDR3nt: TGTGCCAGCAGCCGGACAGGGTGGGAGACCCAGTACTTC
CDR3aa: CASSRTGWETQYF

d_gene: TRBD1
j_gene: TRBJ1-5
abundance: .
v_gene: TRBV9
CDR3nt: TGTGCCAGCAGCCCCGGGACAGGGGACTCTTCGACCCAGCATTTT
CDR3aa: CASSPGTGDSSTQHF

d_gene: .
j_gene: TRBJ1-6
abundance: .
v_gene: TRBV3-1/TRBV3-2
CDR3nt: TGTGCCAGCAGCCAAGGGCACTATAACGGTTCACCCCTCCACTTT
CDR3aa: CASSQGHYNGSPLHF

d_gene: .
j_gene: TRBJ2-2
abundance: .
v_gene: TRBV5-1
CDR3nt: TGCGCCAGCAGCTCAACAGGGAACACCGGGGAGCTGTTTTTT
CDR3aa: CASSSTGNTGELFF

d_gene: TRBD2
j_gene: TRBJ2-3
abundance: .
v_gene: TRBV9
CDR3nt: TGTGCCAGCAGCCTGGGGACTAGCGGGAGGGCAGATACGCAGTATTTT
CDR3aa: CASSLGTSGRADTQYF

d_gene: .
j_gene: TRBJ1-3
abundance: .
v_gene: TRBV11-2
CDR3nt: TGTGCCAGCAGCTTAGGACAGAGCTCTGGAAACACCATATATTTT
CDR3aa: CASSLGQSSGNTIYF

d_gene: .
j_gene: TRBJ1-1
abundance: .
v_gene: TRBV10-3
CDR3nt: TGTGCCATCAACACCGGGGGTCCCCGAGAAGCTTTCTTT
CDR3aa: CAINTGGPREAFF

d_gene: .
j_gene: TRBJ2-1
abundance: .
v_gene: TRBV15
CDR3nt: TGTGCCACCAGCAAAGCTCGGGACACCTACAATGAGCAGTTCTTC
CDR3aa: CATSKARDTYNEQFF

d_gene: .
j_gene: TRBJ1-2
abundance: few
v_gene: TRBV6-5
CDR3nt: TGTGCCAGCAGGGGCGGGTCACAGGGTTCAGGTGGCTACACCTTC
CDR3aa: CASRGGSQGSGGYTF

d_gene: .
j_gene: TRBJ2-7
abundance: .
v_gene: TRBV27
CDR3nt: TGTGCCAGCAGTCGGGAGCGCGGGACAGAATACGAGCAGTACTTC
CDR3aa: CASSRERGTEYEQYF

d_gene: TRBD2
j_gene: TRBJ2-2
abundance: .
v_gene: TRBV4-1
CDR3nt: TGCGCCAGCAGCCTAGCGGGGTACACCGGGGAGCTGTTTTTT
CDR3aa: CASSLAGYTGELFF

d_gene: .
j_gene: TRBJ1-5
abundance: few
v_gene: TRBV29-1
CDR3nt: TGCAGCGTGGCACAGGGAAGGGATCAGCCCCAGCATTTT
CDR3aa: CSVAQGRDQPQHF

d_gene: .
j_gene: TRBJ2-2
abundance: .
v_gene: TRBV6-1
CDR3nt: TGTGCCAGCAGTGAAATGTCCTTAGTAGGGGCCGGGGAGCTGTTTTTT
CDR3aa: CASSEMSLVGAGELFF

d_gene: TRBD1
j_gene: TRBJ2-1
abundance: few
v_gene: TRBV7-9
CDR3nt: TGTGCCAGCAGCCTGAGGACAGGGACCAATGAGCAGTTCTTC
CDR3aa: CASSLRTGTNEQFF

d_gene: TRBD1
j_gene: TRBJ1-5
abundance: .
v_gene: TRBV5-1
CDR3nt: TGCGCCAGCAGTTTAACAGGGGAACAGCCCCAGCATTTT
CDR3aa: CASSLTGEQPQHF

d_gene: TRBD1
j_gene: TRBJ2-7
abundance: .
v_gene: TRBV7-9
CDR3nt: TGTGCCAGCGAGGGGGCAGGCGAGCAGTACTTC
CDR3aa: CASEGAGEQYF

d_gene: TRBD2
j_gene: TRBJ2-5
abundance: .
v_gene: TRBV7-9
CDR3nt: TGTGCCAGCAGCTTAGTACTAGCGGGGCGCCAAGAGACCCAGTACTTC
CDR3aa: CASSLVLAGRQETQYF

d_gene: TRBD1
j_gene: TRBJ2-7
abundance: .
v_gene: TRBV6-2/TRBV6-3
CDR3nt: TGTGCCAGCAGTTACAGGGGGCTCGAGCAGTACTTC
CDR3aa: CASSYRGLEQYF

d_gene: .
j_gene: TRBJ2-1
abundance: .
v_gene: TRBV25-1
CDR3nt: TGTGCCAGCAGTGAACCACAGGGCCCCTACAATGAGCAGTTCTTC
CDR3aa: CASSEPQGPYNEQFF

d_gene: TRBD1
j_gene: TRBJ2-3
abundance: .
v_gene: TRBV5-1
CDR3nt: TGCGCCAGCAGCATTCAGGGGGCAGGCACAGATACGCAGTATTTT
CDR3aa: CASSIQGAGTDTQYF

d_gene: TRBD1
j_gene: TRBJ1-6
abundance: .
v_gene: TRBV7-8
CDR3nt: TGTGCCAGCAGCTTAATTGCGGGACAGGGTGATAATTCACCCCTCCACTTT
CDR3aa: CASSLIAGQGDNSPLHF

d_gene: .
j_gene: TRBJ2-7
abundance: .
v_gene: TRBV10-1
CDR3nt: TGCGCCAGCAGTGAGAGGGGTCCCTACGAGCAGTACTTC
CDR3aa: CASSERGPYEQYF

d_gene: .
j_gene: TRBJ1-2
abundance: few
v_gene: TRBV15
CDR3nt: TGTGCCACCAGCAGAGGTAAGGCGCCGGGACGGGCGGGGTTGGGAGTCGGCTACACCTTC
CDR3aa: CATSRGKAPGRAGLGVGYTF

d_gene: TRBD1
j_gene: TRBJ2-1
abundance: .
v_gene: TRBV3-1/TRBV3-2
CDR3nt: TGTGCCAGCAGCCAATCTCCGGGACAGGGTCGAGTGGGTGGATCCTACAATGAGCAGTTCTTC
CDR3aa: CASSQSPGQGRVGGSYNEQFF

d_gene: .
j_gene: TRBJ1-4
abundance: .
v_gene: TRBV5-1
CDR3nt: TGCGCCAGCAGCTCGCAGGGCACTAATGAAAAACTGTTTTTT
CDR3aa: CASSSQGTNEKLFF

d_gene: .
j_gene: TRBJ1-5
abundance: .
v_gene: TRBV4-2
CDR3nt: TGTGCCAGCAGCCCCCTCGACAGGTCTGATCAGCCCCAGCATTTT
CDR3aa: CASSPLDRSDQPQHF